The rows below give T cell receptor beta chains drawn from one sample of a study of T cell responses to AZD1222 COVID-19 vaccine. TCRdb keeps only in-frame clones here, not all; method: immunoSEQ multiplex PCR. This sample has about 140,000 clones; 89% occur once, and the top ten carry 2.5% to 3%. The starting material was peripheral blood, obtained on day 0 of AZD1222 vaccination. These receptors all stem from an adult in good health. Each CDR3 is given with its conserved first and last residue. A clone size is listed for some rows: how often the clone was seen (once, few, many), or a class if it is expanded.

V	J	size	CDR3
TRBV27	TRBJ2-2	.	CASSPCRGTYCTGELFF
TRBV6-5	TRBJ1-6	.	CASSFRDRHNSPLHF
TRBV29-1	TRBJ1-3	.	CSPTPGTVGNTIYF
TRBV30	TRBJ2-1	.	CAWSTLAGGLYNEQFF
TRBV7-9	TRBJ2-3	.	CASSPRLAASTDTQYF
TRBV6-5	TRBJ2-2	.	CASTRGSDTGELFF
TRBV12-3/TRBV12-4	TRBJ2-1	.	CASSLLQYNEQFF
TRBV6-1	TRBJ1-2	.	CASSESLGQGIVTF
TRBV30	TRBJ1-2	.	CAWSEQGANYGYTF
TRBV7-9	TRBJ2-7	.	CASSRTSYEQYF
TRBV7-6	TRBJ1-5	.	CASSPARGDYSNQPQHF
TRBV2	TRBJ2-5	once	CASNRRQGRDQETQYF
TRBV30	TRBJ1-1	.	CARNTGGAEAFF